Reported below is one T cell receptor beta chain. Its antigen is unidentified. PCR used 60 Vbeta primers and 13 Jbeta primers. This table comes from immunoSEQ multiplex PCR, and its TCRdb copy is limited to in-frame clones, with some not included. The sample comprises under 200,000 clones, 68% of which are singletons, and less than 3.5% rests with the top ten. The data are from a study of cytomegalovirus exposure and HLA in healthy donors. Study in general: Out of several hundred genotyped donors, around 80% belonged to the Caucasian-associated ancestry cluster. Study-level findings and limits: About 87% or about 30% of the time was how often most TCR beta V segments were productive, according to an earlier analysis.

Germline CDR1 reads SGHAT; CDR2 reads FQNNGV. Trimming removed 5 bases from V and 4 bases from J; junction bases left unmatched: 8. The CDR3 totals 16 residues. It was healthy bone marrow donors who served as donors. There were likely unrecorded immune exposures, though donors were nominally healthy when sampled. This receptor was obtained from a woman in her thirties or forties in good health and CMV-seropositive. Material for sequencing was PBMCs. The rearrangement links TRBV11-2 to TRBJ2-7, with TRBD2 matching over 13 bases. CDR3 sequence reads: CASSPRTSGSRYEQYF. CDR3 sequence (DNA): TGTGCCAGCAGCCCGCGGACTAGCGGGAGTAGGTACGAGCAGTACTTC.